This entry lists 14 T cell receptor beta chains sequenced from one sample in a study of vaccination and CD4 T cells after COVID-19. The treatment denotes: roughly 10-day PBMC culture with coronavirus spike peptide pools or control peptides (ViraFEST assay). The unexposed donor gave CD4+ T cells before the COVID-19 pandemic (2011-2018). Cultured CD4+ T cells had their DNA profiled by the Oncomine TCR Beta short-read assay. Cultures of CD4+ T cells served as the source for extracting genomic DNA. TCRdb reprocessed the PCR reads with MiXCR, giving one entry per CDR3 protein. The data contain 7,000 to 9,500 distinct CDR3 sequences, 28% of them singletons. These receptors have no known antigen. Sequenced material: CD4+ T cells from blood, cultured in vitro. The receptors stem from a human donor in good health.

V gene TRBV5-4 combines with J gene TRBJ2-3, with D possibly matching TRBD2 (5 bases). This CDR3 comprises 14 residues. Germline values: CDR1 SGHNT, CDR2 YYREEE (reference sequence). V dropped 1 base and J dropped 4 bases, with 10 bases sitting between them. The CDR3 bases are TGTGCCAGCAGCTTGAAAGAGGGCGCAGATACGCAGTATTTT. Translating gives CASSLKEGADTQYF.

The genes are TRBV20-1 and TRBJ2-1; D ambiguous. Trimming left V 0 bases short and J 2 bases short, with 14 bases between. The CDR3 has 16 residues. The germline V gene has CDR1 DFQATT and CDR2 SNEGSKA (reference sequence). CDR3 sequence (DNA): TGCAGTGCTAGAGATCGAGACCGCCTGGCCTACAATGAGCAGTTCTTC. Translated: CSARDRDRLAYNEQFF.

The chain combines TRBV6-1 with TRBJ1-3; D is unresolved. Per the germline V gene, CDR1 is MNHNS and CDR2 is SASEGT. V was pared by 8 bases and J by 0 bases, with 8 bases between. This CDR3 is 13 amino acids long. CDR3 coding DNA: TGTGCCAGCCGACTCCTCTCTGGAAACACCATATATTTT. Amino acids: CASRLLSGNTIYF.

The chain has TRBV28 and TRBJ1-2; D not certain. The CDR3 has 11 amino acids. V was clipped by 7 bases and J by 8 bases, with 11 bases between them. Germline CDR1 and CDR2: MDHEN and SYDVKM. The CDR3 bases are TGTGCCAGCACCCAGACTTTAGGCTACACCTTC. Translation: CASTQTLGYTF.

The chain recombines TRBV30 with TRBJ1-2; TRBD1 agrees at 9 bases. Germline-derived CDR1 and CDR2 are GTSNPN and SVGIG (reference sequence). CDR3 length: 15 amino acids. With V trimmed by 6 bases and J by 8 bases, 16 bases remained unmatched. The CDR3 sequence: CACTDKTGGGRGYTF. The CDR3 DNA reads TGTGCCTGTACCGATAAAACAGGGGGCGGAAGGGGCTACACCTTC.

The sample holds a few counts of this clonotype. V usage is TRBV20-1 and J usage is TRBJ2-6; D unresolved. The CDR3 spans 14 residues. Germline values: CDR1 DFQATT, CDR2 SNEGSKA (reference sequence). V was shortened by 6 bases and J by 2 bases, with 11 bases between the two germline ends. The CDR3 sequence: CSARRTPGANVLTF. The DNA of the CDR3 is TGCAGTGCCCGGCGTACTCCTGGGGCCAACGTCCTGACTTTC.

The chain carries TRBV11-2 and TRBJ1-1; D perhaps matches TRBD1 (5 bases). The CDR3 consists of 13 residues. The V end was cut by 2 bases, the J end by 7 bases, with 11 bases between. Germline assignment: CDR1 SGHAT and CDR2 FQNNGV. CDR3 residues: CASSLKSDSEAFF. The CDR3 DNA is TGTGCCAGCAGCTTAAAATCCGACAGTGAAGCTTTCTTT. The complete variable domain, with remaining parts taken from reference TRBV11-2 and TRBJ1-1, reads EAGVAQSPRYKIIEKRQSVAFWCNPISGHATLYWYQQILGQGPKLLIQFQNNGVVDDSQLPKDRFSAERLKGVDSTLKIQPAKLEDSAVYLCASSLKSDSEAFFGQGTRLTVV.

This sequence joins TRBV6-1 and TRBJ2-3; 8 positions match TRBD2. The CDR3 loop spans 14 amino acids. CDR1 is MNHNS, CDR2 SASEGT, per germline. V lost 8 bases and J lost 7; bases outside the gene matches: 11. CDR3 region: CASGSGASGNTQYF. As DNA, the CDR3 is TGTGCCAGCGGTAGCGGGGCCTCCGGGAATACGCAGTATTTT.

The J gene is TRBJ2-1, the V gene TRBV5-4, with D hard to call. V lost 0 bases to trimming and J lost 5 bases, with 6 bases between them. CDR3 length: 13 residues. The germline V gene encodes CDR1 SGHNT and CDR2 YYREEE (reference sequence). The CDR3 DNA reads TGTGCCAGCAGCTTGGGGTTGAACAATGAGCAGTTCTTC. This sequence encodes CASSLGLNNEQFF.

Turning to this clonotype: This likely comes from a read error, as the CDR3 has no conserved phenylalanine or tryptophan at its end. The V call is TRBV7-8, the J call TRBJ1-5, with a possible D match to TRBD1 (6 bases). Germline CDR1 is SGHVS and CDR2 is FQNEAQ. V was cut by 0 bases and J by 7 bases, with 16 bases left in between. The CDR3 is 16 amino acids. CDR3 amino acids: CASSLAANRVGQPQHL. The CDR3 region has the DNA TGTGCCAGCAGCTTAGCCGCCAACAGGGTGGGGCAGCCCCAGCATTTA.

V and J are TRBV24-1 and TRBJ2-3; perhaps TRBD2 as D (5 bases). This CDR3 is built from 15 residues. The germline V and J ends were trimmed by 5 bases and 0 bases, with 11 bases remaining between them. Germline CDR1 reads KGHDR; CDR2 reads SFDVKD. The CDR3: CATSVRSSSTDTQYF. CDR3 DNA: TGTGCCACCAGTGTAAGGTCTAGCAGCACAGATACGCAGTATTTT.

The V gene is TRBV19, the J gene TRBJ2-1; D remains unclear. Germline CDR1 reads LNHDA; CDR2 reads SQIVND (reference sequence). This CDR3 spans 14 amino acids. V was cut by 5 bases and J by 2 bases, with 10 bases left in between. The chain's CDR3 is CASSSGAAYNEQFF. The CDR3 DNA is TGTGCCAGTAGTTCAGGAGCCGCCTACAATGAGCAGTTCTTC.

V gene TRBV20-1 combines with J gene TRBJ2-2; TRBD2 is a possible D gene (6 bases). The germline V gene has CDR1 DFQATT and CDR2 SNEGSKA (reference sequence). The germline V and J ends were trimmed by 7 bases and 8 bases, with 11 bases remaining between them. The CDR3 contains 11 residues. DNA of the CDR3: TGCAGTGGGGCGGGGAGGGGGGAGCTGTTTTTT. It yields the protein CSGAGRGELFF.

The chain employs TRBV5-5 and TRBJ2-2; 9 nucleotides match TRBD1. The CDR3 runs to 16 residues. Germline-derived CDR1 and CDR2 are SGHKS and YYEKEE (reference sequence). The V segment lost 4 bases and the J segment 7 bases; nucleotides outside the gene matches: 11. As DNA, the CDR3 is TGTGCCAGCAGCGTAACCGGGACAGGGTTTAGCGGGGAGCTGTTTTTT. Translation: CASSVTGTGFSGELFF. Filled out from reference TRBV5-5 and TRBJ2-2, the complete variable domain reads DAGVTQSPTHLIKTRGQQVTLRCSPISGHKSVSWYQQVLGQGPQFIFQYYEKEERGRGNFPDRFSARQFPNYSSELNVNALLLGDSALYLCASSVTGTGFSGELFFGEGSRLTVL.